A selection of T cell receptor beta chains follows, all from one sample in a study of molecular identifiers for immune sequencing clone quantification. Each CDR3 protein is one row after TCRdb ran MiXCR on the PCR reads. Seen here are tens of thousands of distinct CDR3 sequences, 15% to 20% observed once, and the top ten hold roughly 0.99%. Input material: naive CD8+ T cells from blood, with Jurkat cell RNA spiked in. These receptors all stem from a human donor in good health. Some libraries in this study had Jurkat cell RNA spiked in. Both conserved end residues are part of each CDR3. The order of the fields is D gene, V gene, J gene, clone size, CDR3 DNA, CDR3 protein. The D gene is left open where the match is weak. Size is stated for part of the rows, as once, few or many counts, or as a class when the clone is expanded.

d_call: TRBD1; v_call: TRBV24-1; j_call: TRBJ2-3; clone_size: NA; cdr3_nt: TGTGCCACCAGTGATCCGGGACAGGGGTGGTCAGATACGCAGTATTTT; cdr3_aa: CATSDPGQGWSDTQYF
d_call: TRBD2; v_call: TRBV7-6; j_call: TRBJ2-3; clone_size: many; cdr3_nt: TGTGCCAGCAGCTTAGCGGGAGGGTCCCCAGATACGCAGTATTTT; cdr3_aa: CASSLAGGSPDTQYF
d_call: NA; v_call: TRBV6-5; j_call: TRBJ1-4; clone_size: many; cdr3_nt: TGTGCCAGCAGTTACTCGAGTGCCGGAATGCTGTTTTTT; cdr3_aa: CASSYSSAGMLFF
d_call: NA; v_call: TRBV29-1; j_call: TRBJ2-5; clone_size: many; cdr3_nt: TGCAGCGTTGAAGATTTCAATTTGGGGGAGACCCAGTACTTC; cdr3_aa: CSVEDFNLGETQYF
d_call: TRBD2; v_call: TRBV11-2; j_call: TRBJ2-5; clone_size: NA; cdr3_nt: TGTGCCAGCAGCTTAGGAGCGGGGGGTAACCAAGAGACCCAGTACTTC; cdr3_aa: CASSLGAGGNQETQYF
d_call: TRBD1; v_call: TRBV30; j_call: TRBJ2-3; clone_size: many; cdr3_nt: TGTGCCTGGACCGTTGGCCAGGGGGTTACGCAGTATTTT; cdr3_aa: CAWTVGQGVTQYF
d_call: TRBD1; v_call: TRBV27; j_call: TRBJ1-5; clone_size: many; cdr3_nt: TGTGCCAGCAGTTTCGGGCAGGGGGCTCAGCCCCAGCATTTT; cdr3_aa: CASSFGQGAQPQHF
d_call: TRBD1; v_call: TRBV5-1; j_call: TRBJ2-5; clone_size: many; cdr3_nt: TGCGCCAGCAGCTTGGACAACAGGGGGCTGGGTGAGACCCAGTACTTC; cdr3_aa: CASSLDNRGLGETQYF
d_call: TRBD2; v_call: TRBV7-6; j_call: TRBJ2-3; clone_size: many; cdr3_nt: TGTGCCAGCAGCTTATATGAGCGGGAGGGCCTAGGAGATACGCAGTATTTT; cdr3_aa: CASSLYEREGLGDTQYF
d_call: NA; v_call: TRBV27; j_call: TRBJ1-5; clone_size: many; cdr3_nt: TGTGCCAGCAGTCCCGGACAGCACAATCAGCCCCAGCATTTT; cdr3_aa: CASSPGQHNQPQHF
d_call: TRBD1; v_call: TRBV7-9; j_call: TRBJ2-5; clone_size: many; cdr3_nt: TGTGCCAGCAGCCCAACAGGGGTCAGTGAGACCCAGTACTTC; cdr3_aa: CASSPTGVSETQYF
d_call: NA; v_call: TRBV7-9; j_call: TRBJ2-1; clone_size: many; cdr3_nt: TGTGCCAGCAGCTTAGCGGGAGTCGGGTATGAGCAGTTCTTC; cdr3_aa: CASSLAGVGYEQFF
d_call: NA; v_call: TRBV13; j_call: TRBJ2-1; clone_size: many; cdr3_nt: TGTGCCAGCAGCTCTTTAGCGATGGTGGGCTACAATGAGCAGTTCTTC; cdr3_aa: CASSSLAMVGYNEQFF
d_call: NA; v_call: TRBV4-1; j_call: TRBJ1-5; clone_size: many; cdr3_nt: TGCGCCAGCAGCAATACAGGGATGGCCGGCAATCAGCCCCAGCATTTT; cdr3_aa: CASSNTGMAGNQPQHF
d_call: NA; v_call: TRBV30; j_call: TRBJ2-3; clone_size: few; cdr3_nt: TGTGCCTGGACCCCCCCACTCCGCGGGGCCACAGATACGCAGTATTTT; cdr3_aa: CAWTPPLRGATDTQYF
d_call: TRBD1; v_call: TRBV27; j_call: TRBJ1-6; clone_size: many; cdr3_nt: TGTGCCAGCAGTTTCGCGACAGGGTGGTCACCCCTCCACTTT; cdr3_aa: CASSFATGWSPLHF
d_call: NA; v_call: TRBV10-2; j_call: TRBJ1-5; clone_size: many; cdr3_nt: TGCGCCAGCAGTGAGTCTGCCAGTCTGAATCAGCCCCAGCATTTT; cdr3_aa: CASSESASLNQPQHF
d_call: TRBD1; v_call: TRBV6-5; j_call: TRBJ2-1; clone_size: many; cdr3_nt: TGTGCCAGCAGTTTGGCAGGGGGCCACAATGAGCAGTTCTTC; cdr3_aa: CASSLAGGHNEQFF
d_call: NA; v_call: TRBV6-5; j_call: TRBJ2-3; clone_size: few; cdr3_nt: TGTGCCAGCAGCCACGGAGGTAACACAGGTACGCAGTATTTT; cdr3_aa: CASSHGGNTGTQYF
d_call: NA; v_call: TRBV7-6; j_call: TRBJ2-3; clone_size: many; cdr3_nt: TGTGCCAGCAGCTTAGCGGGACCCTTCACAGATACGCAGTATTTT; cdr3_aa: CASSLAGPFTDTQYF
d_call: NA; v_call: TRBV14; j_call: TRBJ1-3; clone_size: many; cdr3_nt: TGTGCCAGCAGCCAAGACCCCAGCTGGTCTGGAAACACCATATATTTT; cdr3_aa: CASSQDPSWSGNTIYF
d_call: TRBD1; v_call: TRBV4-3; j_call: TRBJ1-1; clone_size: many; cdr3_nt: TGCGCCAGCAGCCAAGACTGGGACAGCATGAACACTGAAGCTTTCTTT; cdr3_aa: CASSQDWDSMNTEAFF
d_call: TRBD2; v_call: TRBV4-1; j_call: TRBJ2-7; clone_size: NA; cdr3_nt: TGCGCCAGCAGCCAAGAGGTGGCGGGGGGCTTCAGCTCCTACGAGCAGTACTTC; cdr3_aa: CASSQEVAGGFSSYEQYF
d_call: TRBD2; v_call: TRBV30; j_call: TRBJ2-2; clone_size: many; cdr3_nt: TGTGCCTGGACTAGCGGGGGCCCGATCACCGGGGAGCTGTTTTTT; cdr3_aa: CAWTSGGPITGELFF
d_call: TRBD1; v_call: TRBV4-1; j_call: TRBJ2-7; clone_size: many; cdr3_nt: TGCGCCAGCAGCCAACGGACAGGGGGCCGCTACGAGCAGTACTTC; cdr3_aa: CASSQRTGGRYEQYF
d_call: TRBD1; v_call: TRBV19; j_call: TRBJ2-2; clone_size: many; cdr3_nt: TGTGCCAGTAGTATCCCGGCAGGGGGCATCGGGGAGCTGTTTTTT; cdr3_aa: CASSIPAGGIGELFF
d_call: NA; v_call: TRBV15; j_call: TRBJ1-5; clone_size: many; cdr3_nt: TGTGCCACCAGCAGAGATATCATTCAGCCCCAGCATTTT; cdr3_aa: CATSRDIIQPQHF
d_call: NA; v_call: TRBV7-2; j_call: TRBJ2-7; clone_size: many; cdr3_nt: TGTGCCAGCAGCCCATACAGGAGCTCCTACGAGCAGTACTTC; cdr3_aa: CASSPYRSSYEQYF
d_call: NA; v_call: TRBV29-1; j_call: TRBJ2-7; clone_size: medium-sized; cdr3_nt: TGCAGCGCCAGCTCGGTAAGCTCCTACGAGCAGTACTTC; cdr3_aa: CSASSVSSYEQYF
d_call: TRBD2; v_call: TRBV7-6; j_call: TRBJ2-3; clone_size: many; cdr3_nt: TGTGCCAGCAGCTTAGCCAGCGGGATGTACACAGATACGCAGTATTTT; cdr3_aa: CASSLASGMYTDTQYF
d_call: TRBD2; v_call: TRBV3-1; j_call: TRBJ2-3; clone_size: few; cdr3_nt: TGTGCCAGCAGCCAAGGGAGCGGGAGCCCCACAGATACGCAGTATTTT; cdr3_aa: CASSQGSGSPTDTQYF
d_call: NA; v_call: TRBV7-9; j_call: TRBJ2-3; clone_size: many; cdr3_nt: TGTGCCAGCAGCTCCCCCCTGCTCCCAGATACGCAGTATTTT; cdr3_aa: CASSSPLLPDTQYF
d_call: NA; v_call: TRBV7-9; j_call: TRBJ2-3; clone_size: many; cdr3_nt: TGTGCCGGAGGCCTTCCGAGGGATGGAGATACGCAGTATTTT; cdr3_aa: CAGGLPRDGDTQYF
d_call: TRBD2; v_call: TRBV20-1; j_call: TRBJ2-3; clone_size: many; cdr3_nt: TGCAGTGCTAGAGCCTTTGTTCAGGGGAGGATAGCGGGAAGCACAGATACGCAGTATTTT; cdr3_aa: CSARAFVQGRIAGSTDTQYF
d_call: TRBD2; v_call: TRBV6-4; j_call: TRBJ2-1; clone_size: NA; cdr3_nt: TGTGCCAGCAGTAAGTGGGGACTAGCGGGTCTCGACAATGAGCAGTTCTTC; cdr3_aa: CASSKWGLAGLDNEQFF
d_call: TRBD1; v_call: TRBV6-5; j_call: TRBJ2-3; clone_size: NA; cdr3_nt: TGTGCCAGCAGGTACAGGGGCCAACCAACAGATACGCAGTATTTT; cdr3_aa: CASRYRGQPTDTQYF
d_call: NA; v_call: TRBV6-5; j_call: TRBJ2-5; clone_size: many; cdr3_nt: TGTGCCAGCAGTCCCCGGGTCCAAGAGACCCAGTACTTC; cdr3_aa: CASSPRVQETQYF
d_call: TRBD1; v_call: TRBV29-1; j_call: TRBJ2-2; clone_size: NA; cdr3_nt: TGCAGCGTTTTAGACAGGGGCACCACGAACACCGGGGAGCTGTTTTTT; cdr3_aa: CSVLDRGTTNTGELFF
d_call: NA; v_call: TRBV4-1; j_call: TRBJ2-5; clone_size: few; cdr3_nt: TGCGCCAGCAGCCAAGGCGGGACCCAGTACTTC; cdr3_aa: CASSQGGTQYF
d_call: NA; v_call: TRBV7-9; j_call: TRBJ2-7; clone_size: many; cdr3_nt: TGTGCCAGCAGCTTCACAGGGTTGAGGTCCTACGAGCAGTACTTC; cdr3_aa: CASSFTGLRSYEQYF
d_call: TRBD2; v_call: TRBV4-1; j_call: TRBJ2-5; clone_size: many; cdr3_nt: TGCGCCAGCAGCCAAGGACTAGCCCAGGAGACCCAGTACTTC; cdr3_aa: CASSQGLAQETQYF